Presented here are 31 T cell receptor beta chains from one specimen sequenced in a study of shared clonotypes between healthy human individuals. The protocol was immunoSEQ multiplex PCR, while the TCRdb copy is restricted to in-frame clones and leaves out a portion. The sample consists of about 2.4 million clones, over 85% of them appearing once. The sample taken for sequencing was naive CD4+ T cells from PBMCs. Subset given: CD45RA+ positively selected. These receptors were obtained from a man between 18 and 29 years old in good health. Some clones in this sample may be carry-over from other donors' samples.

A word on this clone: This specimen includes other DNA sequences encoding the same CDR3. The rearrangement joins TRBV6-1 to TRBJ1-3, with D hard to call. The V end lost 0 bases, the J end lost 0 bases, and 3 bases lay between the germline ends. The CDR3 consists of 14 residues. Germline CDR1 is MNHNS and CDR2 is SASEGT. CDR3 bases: TGTGCCAGCAGTGAAGCAGGCTCTGGAAACACCATATATTTT. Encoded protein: CASSEAGSGNTIYF.

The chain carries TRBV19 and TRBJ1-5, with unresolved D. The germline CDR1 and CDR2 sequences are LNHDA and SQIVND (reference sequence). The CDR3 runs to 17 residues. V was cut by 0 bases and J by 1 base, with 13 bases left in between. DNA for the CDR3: TGTGCCAGTAGTATAGATCTCTGGGTCAGGAGCAATCAGCCCCAGCATTTT. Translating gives CASSIDLWVRSNQPQHF.

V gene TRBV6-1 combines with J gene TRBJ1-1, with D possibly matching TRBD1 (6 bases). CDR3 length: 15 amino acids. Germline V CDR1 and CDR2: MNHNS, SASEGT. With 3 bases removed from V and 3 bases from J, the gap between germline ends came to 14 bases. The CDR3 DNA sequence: TGTGCCAGCAGTGAGTTTCGGCAGGGGTACACTGAAGCTTTCTTT. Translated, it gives CASSEFRQGYTEAFF.

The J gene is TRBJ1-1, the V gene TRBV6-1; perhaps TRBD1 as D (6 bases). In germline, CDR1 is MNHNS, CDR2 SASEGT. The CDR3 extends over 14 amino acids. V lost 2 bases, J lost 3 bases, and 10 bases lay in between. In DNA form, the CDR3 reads TGTGCCAGCAGTGAATCGGGGGCCTACACTGAAGCTTTCTTT. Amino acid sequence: CASSESGAYTEAFF.

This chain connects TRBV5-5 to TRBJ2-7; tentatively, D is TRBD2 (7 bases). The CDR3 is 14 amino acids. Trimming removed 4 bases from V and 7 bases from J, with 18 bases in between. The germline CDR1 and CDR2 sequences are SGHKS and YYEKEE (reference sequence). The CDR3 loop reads CASSPWGGLGEQYF. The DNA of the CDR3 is TGTGCCAGCAGCCCCTGGGGGGGCTTGGGGGAGCAGTACTTC.

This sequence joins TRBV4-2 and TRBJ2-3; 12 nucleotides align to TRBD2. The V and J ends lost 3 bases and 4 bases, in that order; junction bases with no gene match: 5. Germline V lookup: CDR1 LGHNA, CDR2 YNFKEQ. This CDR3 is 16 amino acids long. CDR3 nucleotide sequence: TGTGCCAGCAGCCACAGGCTAGCGGGGGGGGCAGATACGCAGTATTTT. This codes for CASSHRLAGGADTQYF.

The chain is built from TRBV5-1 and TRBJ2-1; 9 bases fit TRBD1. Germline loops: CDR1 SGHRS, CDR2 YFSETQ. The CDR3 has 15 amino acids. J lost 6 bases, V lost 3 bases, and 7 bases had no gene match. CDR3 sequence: CASSYRDRVGNEQFF. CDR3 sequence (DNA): TGCGCCAGCAGCTACCGGGACAGGGTCGGCAATGAGCAGTTCTTC.

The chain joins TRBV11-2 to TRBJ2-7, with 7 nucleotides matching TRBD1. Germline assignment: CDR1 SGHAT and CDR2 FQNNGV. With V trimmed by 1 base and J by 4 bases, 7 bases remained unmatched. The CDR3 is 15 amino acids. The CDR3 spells CASSLGPRGLYEQYF. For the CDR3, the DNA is TGTGCCAGCAGCTTAGGCCCCAGGGGGTTGTACGAGCAGTACTTC. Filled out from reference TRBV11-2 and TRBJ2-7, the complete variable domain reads EAGVAQSPRYKIIEKRQSVAFWCNPISGHATLYWYQQILGQGPKLLIQFQNNGVVDDSQLPKDRFSAERLKGVDSTLKIQPAKLEDSAVYLCASSLGPRGLYEQYFGPGTRLTVT.

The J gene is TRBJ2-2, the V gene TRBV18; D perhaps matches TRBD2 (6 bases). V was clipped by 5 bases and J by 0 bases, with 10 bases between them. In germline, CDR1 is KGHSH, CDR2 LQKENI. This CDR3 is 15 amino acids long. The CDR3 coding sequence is TGTGCCAGCTCAGCCGGGACTCCGAACACCGGGGAGCTGTTTTTT. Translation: CASSAGTPNTGELFF.

The CDR3 nucleotides are TGTGCCAGCAGTAAACCGACTAGCGGGAGGGTAGGGGGATCGCAGTATTTT. Residues: CASSKPTSGRVGGSQYF. The chain couples TRBV28 to TRBJ2-3; 14 nucleotides line up with TRBD2. Trimming at V came to 5 bases and at J to 10 bases, leaving 14 bases not matched to a gene. The CDR3 consists of 17 residues. The germline V gene encodes CDR1 MDHEN and CDR2 SYDVKM.

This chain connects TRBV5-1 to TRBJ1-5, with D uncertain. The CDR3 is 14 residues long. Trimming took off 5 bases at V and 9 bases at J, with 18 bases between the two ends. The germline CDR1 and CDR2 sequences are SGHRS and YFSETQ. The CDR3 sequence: CASSLDNPEGPQHF. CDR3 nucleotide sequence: TGCGCCAGCAGTCTTGACAATCCCGAGGGGCCCCAGCATTTT.

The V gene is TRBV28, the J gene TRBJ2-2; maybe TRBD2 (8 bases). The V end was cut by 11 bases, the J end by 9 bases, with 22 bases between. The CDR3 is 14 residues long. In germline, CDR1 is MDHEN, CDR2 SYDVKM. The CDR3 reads CACGGTEILRELFF. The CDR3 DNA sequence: TGTGCCTGCGGGGGGACAGAGATCCTCCGGGAGCTGTTTTTT.

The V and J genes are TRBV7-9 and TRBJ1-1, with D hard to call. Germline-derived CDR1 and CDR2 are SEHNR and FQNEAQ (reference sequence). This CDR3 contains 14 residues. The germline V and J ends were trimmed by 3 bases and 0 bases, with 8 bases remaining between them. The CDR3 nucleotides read TGTGCCAGCAGCTTCCCTTACTTGAACACTGAAGCTTTCTTT. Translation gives CASSFPYLNTEAFF.

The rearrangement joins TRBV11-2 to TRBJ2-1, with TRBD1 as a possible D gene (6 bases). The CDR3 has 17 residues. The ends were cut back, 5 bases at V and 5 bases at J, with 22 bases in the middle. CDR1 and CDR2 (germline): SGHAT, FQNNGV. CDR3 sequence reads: CASSTWGQGMVDNEQFF. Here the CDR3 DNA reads TGTGCCAGCAGCACTTGGGGGCAGGGTATGGTGGACAATGAGCAGTTCTTC.

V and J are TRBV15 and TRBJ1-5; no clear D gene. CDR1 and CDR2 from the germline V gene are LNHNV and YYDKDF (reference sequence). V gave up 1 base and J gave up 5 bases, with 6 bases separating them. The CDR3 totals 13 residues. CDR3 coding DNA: TGTGCCACCAGCAGAGGGGTAGATCAGCCCCAGCATTTT. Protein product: CATSRGVDQPQHF.

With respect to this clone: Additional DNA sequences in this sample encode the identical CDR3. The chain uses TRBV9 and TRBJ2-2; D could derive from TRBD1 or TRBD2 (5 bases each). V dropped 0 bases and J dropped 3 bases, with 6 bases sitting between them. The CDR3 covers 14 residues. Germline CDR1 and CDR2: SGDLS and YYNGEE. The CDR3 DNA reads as TGTGCCAGCAGCGTAGTGGGGGACACCGGGGAGCTGTTTTTT. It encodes CASSVVGDTGELFF.

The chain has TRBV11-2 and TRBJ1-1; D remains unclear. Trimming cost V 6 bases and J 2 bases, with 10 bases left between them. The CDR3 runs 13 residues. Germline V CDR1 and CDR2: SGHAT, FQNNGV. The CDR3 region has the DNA TGTGCCAGCAGGTCCCAGGTAAACACTGAAGCTTTCTTT. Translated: CASRSQVNTEAFF. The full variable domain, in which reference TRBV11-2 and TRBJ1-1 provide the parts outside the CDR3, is EAGVAQSPRYKIIEKRQSVAFWCNPISGHATLYWYQQILGQGPKLLIQFQNNGVVDDSQLPKDRFSAERLKGVDSTLKIQPAKLEDSAVYLCASRSQVNTEAFFGQGTRLTVV.

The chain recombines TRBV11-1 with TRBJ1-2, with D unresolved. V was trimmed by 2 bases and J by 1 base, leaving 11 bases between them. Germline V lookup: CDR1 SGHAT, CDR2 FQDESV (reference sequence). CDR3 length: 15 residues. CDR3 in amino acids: CASSLTFSDNYGYTF. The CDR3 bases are TGTGCCAGCAGCTTAACTTTCTCGGATAACTATGGCTACACCTTC.

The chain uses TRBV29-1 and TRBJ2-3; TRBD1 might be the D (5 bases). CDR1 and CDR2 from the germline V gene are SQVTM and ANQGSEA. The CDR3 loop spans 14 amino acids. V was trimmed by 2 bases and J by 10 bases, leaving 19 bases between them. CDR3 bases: TGCAGCGTTGAATTTCAGGGATTGTTTCGGTCGCAGTATTTT. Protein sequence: CSVEFQGLFRSQYF.

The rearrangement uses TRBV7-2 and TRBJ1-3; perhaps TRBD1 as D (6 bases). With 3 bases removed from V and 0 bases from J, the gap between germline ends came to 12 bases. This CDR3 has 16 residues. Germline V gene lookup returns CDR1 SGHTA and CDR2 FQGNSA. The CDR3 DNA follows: TGTGCCAGCAGCTTGGGGGGCGCAGGCTCTGGAAACACCATATATTTT. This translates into CASSLGGAGSGNTIYF.

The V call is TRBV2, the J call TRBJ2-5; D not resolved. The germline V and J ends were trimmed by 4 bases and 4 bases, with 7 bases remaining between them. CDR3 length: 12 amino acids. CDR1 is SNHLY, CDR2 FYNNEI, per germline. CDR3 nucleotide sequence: TGTGCCAGCAGTGCTTTTCGAGAGACCCAGTACTTC. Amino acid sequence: CASSAFRETQYF. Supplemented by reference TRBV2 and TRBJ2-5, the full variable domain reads EPEVTQTPSHQVTQMGQEVILRCVPISNHLYFYWYRQILGQKVEFLVSFYNNEISEKSEIFDDQFSVERPDGSNFTLKIRSTKLEDSAMYFCASSAFRETQYFGPGTRLLVL.

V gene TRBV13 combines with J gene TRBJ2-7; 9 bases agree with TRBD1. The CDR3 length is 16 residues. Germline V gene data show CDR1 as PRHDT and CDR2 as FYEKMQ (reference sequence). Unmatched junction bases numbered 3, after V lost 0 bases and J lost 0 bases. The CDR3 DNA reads TGTGCCAGCAGCTTAGGTGGGACAGGGCGCTCCTACGAGCAGTACTTC. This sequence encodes CASSLGGTGRSYEQYF.

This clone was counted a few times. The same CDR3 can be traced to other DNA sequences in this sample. CDR3 protein: CASSLVSGDTEAFF. DNA of the CDR3: TGCGCCAGCAGCTTGGTGTCAGGGGACACTGAAGCTTTCTTT. This chain connects TRBV5-1 to TRBJ1-1; D perhaps matches TRBD1 (6 bases). This CDR3 is 14 amino acids long. CDR1 and CDR2 (germline): SGHRS, YFSETQ. V shed 0 bases and J shed 3 bases, with 9 bases lying between them.

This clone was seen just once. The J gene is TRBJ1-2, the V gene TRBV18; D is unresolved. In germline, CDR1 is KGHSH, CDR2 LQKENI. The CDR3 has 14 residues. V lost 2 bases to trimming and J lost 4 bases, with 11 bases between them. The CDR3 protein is CASSPAPGIYGYTF. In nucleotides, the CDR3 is TGTGCCAGCTCACCAGCCCCCGGGATCTATGGCTACACCTTC. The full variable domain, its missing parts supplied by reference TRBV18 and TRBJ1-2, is NAGVMQNPRHLVRRRGQEARLRCSPMKGHSHVYWYRQLPEEGLKFMVYLQKENIIDESGMPKERFSAEFPKEGPSILRIQQVVRGDSAAYFCASSPAPGIYGYTFGSGTRLTVV.

The CDR3 reads CSASLPEQYF. In DNA, the CDR3 is TGCAGTGCTAGCCTCCCCGAGCAGTACTTC. This chain uses TRBV20-1 with TRBJ2-7; unclear D gene. Germline loops: CDR1 DFQATT, CDR2 SNEGSKA (reference sequence). The V and J ends lost 3 bases and 6 bases respectively, with 6 bases between them. This CDR3 has 10 amino acids.

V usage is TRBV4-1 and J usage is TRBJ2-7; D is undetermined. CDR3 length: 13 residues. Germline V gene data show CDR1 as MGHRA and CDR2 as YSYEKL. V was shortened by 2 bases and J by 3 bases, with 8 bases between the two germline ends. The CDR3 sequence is CASSQLGFYEQYF. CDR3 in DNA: TGCGCCAGCAGCCAACTAGGGTTCTACGAGCAGTACTTC.

CDR3 protein: CASSILLGTGAPGYGYTF. CDR3 sequence (DNA): TGTGCCAGCAGCATACTCCTGGGGACAGGGGCCCCGGGCTATGGCTACACCTTC. This chain joins TRBV5-4 and TRBJ1-2, with 10 bases fitting TRBD1. The CDR3 totals 18 residues. Per germline, CDR1 SGHNT and CDR2 YYREEE (reference sequence). J lost 4 bases, V lost 4 bases, and 16 bases had no gene match.

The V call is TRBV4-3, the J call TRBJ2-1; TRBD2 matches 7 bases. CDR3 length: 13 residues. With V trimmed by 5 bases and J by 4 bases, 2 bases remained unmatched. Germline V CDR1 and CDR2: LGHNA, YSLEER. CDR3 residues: CASSREGYNEQFF. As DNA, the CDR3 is TGCGCCAGCAGCAGGGAGGGATACAATGAGCAGTTCTTC.

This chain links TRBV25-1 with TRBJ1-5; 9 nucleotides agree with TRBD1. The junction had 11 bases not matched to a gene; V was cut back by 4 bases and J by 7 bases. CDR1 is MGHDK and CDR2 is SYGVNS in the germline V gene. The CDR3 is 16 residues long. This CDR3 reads CASSGAGTGSGQPQHF. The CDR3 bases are TGTGCCAGCAGTGGAGCCGGGACAGGGTCTGGGCAGCCCCAGCATTTT. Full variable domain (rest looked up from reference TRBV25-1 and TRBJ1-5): EADIYQTPRYLVIGTGKKITLECSQTMGHDKMYWYQQDPGMELHLIHYSYGVNSTEKGDLSSESTVSRIRTEHFPLTLESARPSHTSQYLCASSGAGTGSGQPQHFGDGTRLSIL.

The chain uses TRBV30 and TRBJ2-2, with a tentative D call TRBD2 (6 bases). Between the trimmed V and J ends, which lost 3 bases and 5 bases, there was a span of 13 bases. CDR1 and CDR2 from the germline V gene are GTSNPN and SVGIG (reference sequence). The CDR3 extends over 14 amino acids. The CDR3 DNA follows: TGTGCCTGGAGCCGGGACTTTGGGACCGGGGAGCTGTTTTTT. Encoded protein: CAWSRDFGTGELFF.

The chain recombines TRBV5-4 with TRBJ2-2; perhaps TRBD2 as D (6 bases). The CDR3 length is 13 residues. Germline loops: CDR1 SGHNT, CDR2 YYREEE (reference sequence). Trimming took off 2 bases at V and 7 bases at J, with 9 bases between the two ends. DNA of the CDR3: TGTGCCAGCAGCTTCCGGGAGCACGGGGAGCTGTTTTTT. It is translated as CASSFREHGELFF.